This entry is about one TCR beta chain. A second PCR of roughly 7 to 11 cycles used a sample-barcoded 5' primer and a J-beta primer mix. TCRdb re-called the 5' RACE reads with MiXCR, one entry per CDR3 protein. The sample shows fewer than 1,200,000 distinct CDR3 sequences, under 30% of them seen only once. This CDR3 has 14 residues. In germline, CDR1 is MNHEY, CDR2 SVGEGT. Trimming removed 6 bases from V and 1 base from J, with 11 bases in between. This sample was taken from a study of blood T cells in healthy people across ages. This sample also belongs to another study, concerning T cells of mothers and their children.

The sequencing input was blood. The V and J genes are TRBV6-2 or TRBV6-3 and TRBJ2-3; D ambiguous. This clonotype originated in a girl between 2 and 10 years old in good health. This chain's CDR3 is CASRATTRTDTQYF. In DNA, the CDR3 is TGTGCCAGCAGGGCTACCACTCGCACAGATACGCAGTATTTT.